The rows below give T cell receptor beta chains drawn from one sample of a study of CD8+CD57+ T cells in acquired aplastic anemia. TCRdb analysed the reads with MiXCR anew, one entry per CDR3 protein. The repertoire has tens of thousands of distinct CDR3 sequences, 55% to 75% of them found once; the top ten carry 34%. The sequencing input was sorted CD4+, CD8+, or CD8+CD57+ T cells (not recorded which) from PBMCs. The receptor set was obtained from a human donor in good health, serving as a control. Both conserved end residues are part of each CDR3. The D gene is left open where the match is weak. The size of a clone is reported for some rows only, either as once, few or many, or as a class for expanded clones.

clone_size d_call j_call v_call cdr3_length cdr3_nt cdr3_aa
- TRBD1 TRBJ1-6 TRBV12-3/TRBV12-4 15 TGTGCCAGCAGTTTACTTGGACAGGGACCTTCACCCCTCCACTTT CASSLLGQGPSPLHF
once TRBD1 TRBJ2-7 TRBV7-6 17 TGTGCCAGCAGCTCGCACACAGCTCCGGGACAGGGTTACGAGCAGTACTTC CASSSHTAPGQGYEQYF
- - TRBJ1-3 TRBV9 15 TGTGCCAGCAGCGTAAGGCAGGGCACTGGAAACACCATATATTTT CASSVRQGTGNTIYF
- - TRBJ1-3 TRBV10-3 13 TGTGCCACCACACTTAGGCTGGAGGACACCATATATTTT CATTLRLEDTIYF
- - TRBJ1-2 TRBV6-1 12 TGTGCCAGCAGTGGACAAGATCGTGGCTACACCTTC CASSGQDRGYTF
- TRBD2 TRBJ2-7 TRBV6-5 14 TGTGCCAGCAGTTCGACTAGCGGGTACTACGAGCAGTACTTC CASSSTSGYYEQYF
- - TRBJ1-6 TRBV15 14 TGTGCCACCAGCGGGCGGTCCTATAATTCACCCCTCCACTTT CATSGRSYNSPLHF
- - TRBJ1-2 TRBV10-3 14 TGTGCCATCAGTGTGGGGGGAGATACCTATGGCTACACCTTC CAISVGGDTYGYTF
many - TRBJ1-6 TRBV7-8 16 TGTGCCAGCAGCTTAGAGGGGAACTCCTATAATTCACCCCTCCACTTT CASSLEGNSYNSPLHF
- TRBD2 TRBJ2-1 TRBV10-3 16 TGTGCCATCAGCAGGGGACTAGCGGGAGACTACAATGAGCAGTTCTTC CAISRGLAGDYNEQFF
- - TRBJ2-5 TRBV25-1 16 TGTGCCAGCAGTGAATTGAGGGTTGTAAGTCTAGAGACCCAGTACTTC CASSELRVVSLETQYF
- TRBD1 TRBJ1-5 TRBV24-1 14 TGTGCCACCAGTGTGGAGGGGGCTTATCAGCCCCAGCATTTT CATSVEGAYQPQHF
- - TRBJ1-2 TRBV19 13 TGTGCCAGTAGTGCTCAGGGGTACTATGGCTACACCTTC CASSAQGYYGYTF
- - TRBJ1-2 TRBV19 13 TGTGCCAGTATGACCGAGTTGGGCTATGGCTACACCTTC CASMTELGYGYTF
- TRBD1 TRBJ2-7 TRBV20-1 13 TGCAGTGCTAGTCAAACAGGGGAATACGAGCAGTACTTC CSASQTGEYEQYF
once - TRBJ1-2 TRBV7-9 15 TGTGCCAGCAGCTTGGCGGGGGCCACTAACTATGGCTACACCTTC CASSLAGATNYGYTF
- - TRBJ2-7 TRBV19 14 TGTGCCAGTAGTCCAGGGACCTCCTCCTACGAGCAGTACTTC CASSPGTSSYEQYF
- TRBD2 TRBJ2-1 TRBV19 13 TGTGCCAGTAGTATCGGGCTGGCGGGGGGGCAGTTCTTC CASSIGLAGGQFF
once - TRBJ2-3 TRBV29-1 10 TGCAGCGTTGGGCCAGATACGCAGTATTTT CSVGPDTQYF
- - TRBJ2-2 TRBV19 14 TGTGCCAGTAGTCTCCGACAATTCACCGGGGAGCTGTTTTTT CASSLRQFTGELFF
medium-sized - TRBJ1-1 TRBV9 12 TGTGCCAGCAGCGTAGGCGACACTGAAGCTTTCTTT CASSVGDTEAFF
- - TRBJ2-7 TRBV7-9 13 TGTGCCAGCAGCTTAGCAGGTCGCTACGAGCAGTACTTC CASSLAGRYEQYF
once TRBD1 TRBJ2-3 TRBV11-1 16 TGTGCCAGCAGCCACGGACAGGGAGAAAGCACAGATGCGCAGTATTTT CASSHGQGESTDAQYF
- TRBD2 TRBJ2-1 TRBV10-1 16 TGCGCCAGCAGTGACCGCGGACTAGCGGAGGACAATGAGCAGCTCTTC CASSDRGLAEDNEQLF
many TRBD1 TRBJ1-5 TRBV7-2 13 TGTGCCAGCAGCACGGACAGGGTCCAGCCCCAGCATTTT CASSTDRVQPQHF
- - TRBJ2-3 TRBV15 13 TGTGCCACCAGCAGACGCAGCACAGATACGCAGTATTTT CATSRRSTDTQYF
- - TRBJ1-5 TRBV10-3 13 TGTGCCATCAGTGACAGGGATTCCCAGCCCCAGCATTTT CAISDRDSQPQHF